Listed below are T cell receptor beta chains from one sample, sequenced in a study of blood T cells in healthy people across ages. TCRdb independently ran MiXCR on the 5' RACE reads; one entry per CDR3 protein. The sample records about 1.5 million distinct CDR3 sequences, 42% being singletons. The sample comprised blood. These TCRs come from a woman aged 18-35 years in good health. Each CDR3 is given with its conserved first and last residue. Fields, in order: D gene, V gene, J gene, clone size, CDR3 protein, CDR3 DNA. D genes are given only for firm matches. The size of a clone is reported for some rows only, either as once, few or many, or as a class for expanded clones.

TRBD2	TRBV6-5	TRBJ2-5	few	CASSYSPPSGVRETQYF	TGTGCCAGCAGTTACTCCCCGCCTAGCGGGGTACGAGAGACCCAGTACTTC
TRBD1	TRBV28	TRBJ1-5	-	CASSPSGTGSNQPQHF	TGTGCCAGCAGTCCCTCGGGGACAGGGAGCAATCAGCCCCAGCATTTT
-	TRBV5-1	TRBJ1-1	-	CASSIRAGGMNTEAFF	TGCGCCAGCAGCATCAGGGCGGGAGGGATGAACACTGAAGCTTTCTTT
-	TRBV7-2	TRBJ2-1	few	CASSLQGGGNEQFF	TGTGCCAGCAGCTTGCAGGGGGGTGGCAATGAGCAGTTCTTC
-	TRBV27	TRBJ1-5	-	CASSLFAVSNQPQHF	TGTGCCAGCAGTTTATTTGCGGTCAGCAATCAGCCCCAGCATTTT
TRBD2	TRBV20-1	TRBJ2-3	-	CSALDETSGGVTDTQYF	TGCAGTGCGTTGGATGAAACTAGCGGGGGGGTCACAGATACGCAGTATTTT
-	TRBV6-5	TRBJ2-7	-	CASSYDAGSYEQYF	TGTGCCAGCAGTTACGATGCAGGTTCCTACGAGCAGTACTTC
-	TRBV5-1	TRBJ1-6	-	CASSLGLSDSFNSPLHF	TGCGCCAGCAGCTTGGGTCTGTCGGACAGCTTTAATTCACCCCTCCACTTT
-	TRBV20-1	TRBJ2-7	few	CSARGGNVVEQYF	TGCAGTGCTAGGGGCGGTAATGTTGTGGAGCAGTACTTC
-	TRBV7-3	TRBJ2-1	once	CATSTSSYNEQFF	TGTGCCACCTCCACAAGCTCCTACAATGAGCAGTTCTTC
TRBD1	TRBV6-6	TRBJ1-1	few	CASSSRGKNTEAFF	TGTGCCAGCAGTTCCAGGGGGAAGAACACTGAAGCTTTCTTT
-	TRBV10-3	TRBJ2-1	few	CAMGTPAEQFF	TGTGCCATGGGGACACCGGCTGAGCAGTTCTTC
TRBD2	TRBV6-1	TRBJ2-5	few	CASSRAGGTQETQYF	TGTGCCAGCAGTCGAGCGGGAGGGACTCAAGAGACCCAGTACTTC
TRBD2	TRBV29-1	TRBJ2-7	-	CSVEGDFGLAPSSSYNEQYF	TGCAGCGTCGAGGGAGATTTTGGACTAGCTCCCTCGAGCTCCTACAATGAGCAGTACTTC
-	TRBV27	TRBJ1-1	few	CASSLLGRGGRMNTEAFF	TGTGCCAGCAGTTTGTTAGGGCGCGGCGGGCGTATGAACACTGAAGCTTTCTTT
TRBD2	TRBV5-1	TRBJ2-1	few	CASSLVWTSGADEQFF	TGCGCCAGCAGCTTGGTGTGGACTAGCGGGGCAGATGAGCAGTTCTTC
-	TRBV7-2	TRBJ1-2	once	CASSFSGQSYGYTF	TGTGCCAGCAGCTTTTCCGGCCAGAGCTATGGCTACACCTTC
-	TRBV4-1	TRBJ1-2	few	CASSQEFMADLWDYGYTF	TGCGCCAGCAGCCAAGAATTCATGGCCGACCTTTGGGACTATGGCTACACCTTC
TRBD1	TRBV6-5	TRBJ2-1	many	CASSYWTGFF	TGTGCCAGCAGTTACTGGACAGGGTTCTTC
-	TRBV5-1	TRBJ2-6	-	CASSFGDSGANVLTF	TGCGCCAGCAGCTTCGGCGACTCTGGGGCCAACGTCCTGACTTTC
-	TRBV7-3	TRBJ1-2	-	CASSPNGDGNYGYTF	TGTGCCAGCAGCCCGAATGGGGACGGAAACTATGGCTACACCTTC
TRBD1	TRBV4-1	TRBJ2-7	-	CASSQFPLGRGMTYEQYF	TGCGCCAGCAGCCAATTCCCCCTGGGCAGGGGGATGACCTACGAGCAGTACTTC
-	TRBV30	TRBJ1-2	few	CACDRLNGYTF	TGTGCCTGCGACAGGCTCAATGGCTACACCTTC
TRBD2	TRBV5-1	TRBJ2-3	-	CASQLAGTDTQYF	TGCGCCAGCCAACTAGCGGGCACAGATACGCAGTATTTT
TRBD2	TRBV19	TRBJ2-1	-	CASTSPGTSGNNEQFF	TGTGCCAGTACCTCTCCCGGGACTAGCGGCAACAATGAGCAGTTCTTC
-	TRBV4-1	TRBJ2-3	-	CASSQGWGPVTDTQYF	TGCGCCAGCAGCCAAGGGTGGGGACCTGTCACAGATACGCAGTATTTT
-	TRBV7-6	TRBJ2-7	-	CASSLVDMSSYEQYF	TGTGCCAGCAGCTTAGTTGACATGAGCTCCTACGAGCAGTACTTC
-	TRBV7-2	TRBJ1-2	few	CASSLTRPFDGYTF	TGTGCCAGCAGCTTAACCAGGCCATTCGATGGCTACACCTTC
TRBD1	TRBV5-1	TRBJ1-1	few	CASLGQGGTEAFF	TGCGCCAGCTTGGGACAGGGAGGGACTGAAGCTTTCTTT
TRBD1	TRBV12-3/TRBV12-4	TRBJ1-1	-	CASSQGTGTEAFF	TGTGCCAGCAGTCAAGGGACAGGGACTGAAGCTTTCTTT
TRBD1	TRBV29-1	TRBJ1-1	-	CSGETGLTEAFF	TGCAGCGGGGAGACAGGGCTCACTGAAGCTTTCTTT
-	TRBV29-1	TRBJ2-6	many	CSAARDSGANVLTF	TGCAGCGCCGCCCGAGACTCTGGGGCCAACGTCCTGACTTTC
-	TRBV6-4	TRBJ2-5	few	CASSKEGLQETQYF	TGTGCCAGCAGTAAGGAGGGACTCCAAGAGACCCAGTACTTC
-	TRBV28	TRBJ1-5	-	CASTPGDSNQPQHF	TGTGCCAGCACCCCCGGGGATAGCAATCAGCCCCAGCATTTT
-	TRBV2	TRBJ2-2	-	CASNDLPGELFF	TGTGCCAGCAACGACTTACCGGGGGAGCTGTTTTTT
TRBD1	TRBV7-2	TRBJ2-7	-	CASSLIFARTGPYEQYF	TGTGCCAGCAGCTTAATTTTTGCCCGGACAGGACCCTACGAGCAGTACTTC
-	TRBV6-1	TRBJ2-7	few	CASRNPGLADEQYF	TGTGCCAGCAGAAATCCGGGACTGGCAGACGAGCAGTACTTC
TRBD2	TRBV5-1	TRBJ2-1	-	CASSLVLGSGRDEQFF	TGCGCCAGCAGCTTGGTTCTGGGGTCGGGGAGGGATGAGCAGTTCTTC
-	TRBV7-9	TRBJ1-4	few	CASSFLGPGKEKLFF	TGTGCCAGCAGCTTCCTGGGGCCGGGCAAAGAAAAACTGTTTTTT
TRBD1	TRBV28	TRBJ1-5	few	CASSWRTGTEQPQHF	TGTGCCAGCAGTTGGAGGACAGGGACGGAGCAGCCCCAGCATTTT
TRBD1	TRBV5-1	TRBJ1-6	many	CASSLNDRGNSPLHF	TGCGCCAGCAGCTTGAACGACAGGGGAAATTCACCCCTCCACTTT
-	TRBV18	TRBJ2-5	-	CASSPPVSGETQYF	TGTGCCAGCTCACCACCAGTTTCAGGGGAGACCCAGTACTTC
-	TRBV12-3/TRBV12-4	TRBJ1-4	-	CASGSTEKLFF	TGTGCCAGCGGGTCTACTGAAAAACTGTTTTTT
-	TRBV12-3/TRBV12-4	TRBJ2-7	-	CASSGDPGVPYNEQYF	TGTGCCAGCAGTGGGGACCCGGGAGTCCCCTACAATGAGCAGTACTTC
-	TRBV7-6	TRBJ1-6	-	CASTAMLYNSPLHF	TGTGCCAGCACCGCGATGCTTTATAATTCACCCCTCCACTTT
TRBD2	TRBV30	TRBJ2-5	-	CAWSVGASGLNEQYF	TGTGCCTGGAGTGTAGGGGCTAGCGGGCTCAATGAGCAGTACTTC
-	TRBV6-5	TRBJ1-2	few	CASSYGQGYTF	TGTGCCAGCAGTTACGGGCAGGGCTACACCTTC
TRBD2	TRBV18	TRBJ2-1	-	CASSPQWWTSTYNEQFF	TGTGCCAGCTCACCACAGTGGTGGACTAGCACCTACAATGAGCAGTTCTTC